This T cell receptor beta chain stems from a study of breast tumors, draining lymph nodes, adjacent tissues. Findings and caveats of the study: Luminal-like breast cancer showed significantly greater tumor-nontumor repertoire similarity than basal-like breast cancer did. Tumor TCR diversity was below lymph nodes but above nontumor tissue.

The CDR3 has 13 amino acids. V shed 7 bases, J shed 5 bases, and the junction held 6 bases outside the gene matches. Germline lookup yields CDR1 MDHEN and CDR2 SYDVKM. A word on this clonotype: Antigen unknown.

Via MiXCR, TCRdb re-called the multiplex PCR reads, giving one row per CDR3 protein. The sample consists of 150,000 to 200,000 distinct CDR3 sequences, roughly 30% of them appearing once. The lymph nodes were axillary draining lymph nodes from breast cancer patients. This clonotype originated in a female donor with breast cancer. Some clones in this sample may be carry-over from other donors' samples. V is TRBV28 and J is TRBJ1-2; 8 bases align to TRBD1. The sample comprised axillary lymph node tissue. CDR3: CASTPGGVYGYTF. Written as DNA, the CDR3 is TGTGCCAGCACCCCAGGGGGCGTTTATGGCTACACCTTC.